These 21 T cell receptor beta chains share one sample of origin, sequenced in a study of metastatic and nonmetastatic thyroid tumors. TCRdb re-called the PCR reads with MiXCR. The table shows 35,000 to 45,000 clones, with about an eighth occurring only once. Thyroid surgery was preceded by no treatment in any patient. The specimen was blood. The origin of the receptors is a male donor with papillary thyroid cancer or a benign thyroid nodule (not recorded which). Some clones in this sample may be carry-over from other donors' samples.

This clone appeared many times. The rearrangement links TRBV2 to TRBJ2-3; D not resolved. Trimming left V 2 bases short and J 8 bases short, with 14 bases between. The CDR3 totals 14 residues. Germline assignment: CDR1 SNHLY and CDR2 FYNNEI. The CDR3 region is CASSESPSSGTQYF. The CDR3 DNA reads as TGTGCCAGCAGTGAATCGCCCTCCTCGGGTACGCAGTATTTT.

This clone has just one count. A read error is possible here, since a much larger clone lies one base away. V usage is TRBV4-1 and J usage is TRBJ2-1; the D is unclear. The V gene's germline CDR1 is MGHRA and CDR2 YSYEKL. The V end lost 0 bases, the J end lost 1 base, and 10 bases lay between the germline ends. The CDR3 extends over 16 amino acids. The CDR3 sequence: CASSQDGLVSYNEQFF. The CDR3 nucleotides are TGCGCCAGCAGCCAAGATGGGCTTGTATCCTACAATGAGCAGTTCTTC.

By share, this clone ranks as medium-sized. V usage is TRBV28 and J usage is TRBJ1-2; D not certain. This CDR3 is built from 12 residues. Germline lookup yields CDR1 MDHEN and CDR2 SYDVKM. The V and J ends lost 5 bases and 2 bases respectively, with 6 bases between them. The CDR3 protein is CASSQLNYGYTF. CDR3 bases: TGTGCCAGCAGTCAACTAAACTATGGCTACACCTTC.

This clone was seen a few times. J is TRBJ1-5 and V is TRBV18; D gene unclear. Germline V lookup: CDR1 KGHSH, CDR2 LQKENI. The CDR3 spans 12 residues. Trimming shortened V by 4 bases and J by 4 bases, and 5 bases separated the two germline ends. CDR3 in DNA: TGTGCCAGCTCACACTTGAATCAGCCCCAGCATTTT. Its translation is CASSHLNQPQHF. The full variable domain, completed using reference TRBV18 and TRBJ1-5, is NAGVMQNPRHLVRRRGQEARLRCSPMKGHSHVYWYRQLPEEGLKFMVYLQKENIIDESGMPKERFSAEFPKEGPSILRIQQVVRGDSAAYFCASSHLNQPQHFGDGTRLSIL.

The chain combines TRBV11-1 with TRBJ1-1; D remains ambiguous. V lost 6 bases to trimming and J lost 6 bases, with 20 bases between them. Germline CDR1 SGHAT, CDR2 FQDESV (reference sequence). The CDR3 consists of 15 residues. The CDR3: CASSLDLWDGAEAFF. As DNA, the CDR3 is TGTGCCAGCAGTTTGGACTTGTGGGATGGGGCTGAAGCTTTCTTT.

This clone appeared many times. The rearrangement joins TRBV30 to TRBJ1-3; D uncertain. In germline, CDR1 is GTSNPN, CDR2 SVGIG (reference sequence). The V end lost 4 bases, the J end lost 0 bases, and 13 bases lay between the germline ends. The CDR3 length is 15 residues. Written as DNA, the CDR3 is TGTGCCTGGATGTACGGTGAGATCTCTGGAAACACCATATATTTT. Translating it yields CAWMYGEISGNTIYF.

J is TRBJ2-5 and V is TRBV5-4; a weak D match, TRBD1 (6 bases). The CDR3 runs 15 residues. Germline-derived CDR1 and CDR2 are SGHNT and YYREEE (reference sequence). With 1 base removed from V and 2 bases from J, the gap between germline ends came to 12 bases. The CDR3, as DNA: TGTGCCAGCAGCTTGTCAGGGGCCTTACAAGAGACCCAGTACTTC. Its protein product is CASSLSGALQETQYF.

In this sample, this clone turned up many times. The chain is built from TRBV9 and TRBJ1-4; perhaps TRBD1 as D (5 bases). Germline CDR1 and CDR2: SGDLS and YYNGEE. The length of the CDR3 is 14 residues. V gave up 4 bases and J gave up 7 bases, with 14 bases separating them. The CDR3 DNA reads as TGTGCCAGCAGCACTCAGGGCGGCGCTGAAAAACTGTTTTTT. Translating gives CASSTQGGAEKLFF.

This clone came up many times. Other DNA sequences within the sample encode an identical CDR3. The chain couples TRBV20-1 to TRBJ1-2; 8 bases match TRBD1. From germline, CDR1 is DFQATT and CDR2 SNEGSKA (reference sequence). There are 12 residues in the CDR3. The V gene end was trimmed by 6 bases and the J gene end by 2 bases; junction bases not matched to a gene: 2. The CDR3 here is CSARQGNYGYTF. The DNA of the CDR3 is TGCAGTGCCCGACAGGGGAACTATGGCTACACCTTC.

This clone was recorded at least ten times. Other nucleotide sequences from this sample produce the same CDR3. The chain carries TRBV12-3 or TRBV12-4 and TRBJ1-6, with no clear D. This CDR3 comprises 15 residues. The V and J ends lost 6 bases and 10 bases respectively, with 19 bases between them. CDR3 residues: CASSLLPLSGSPLHF. The CDR3 DNA reads as TGTGCCAGCAGCCTACTGCCTCTATCAGGCTCACCCCTCCACTTT.

This clone was seen repeatedly, ten times or more. The sample has other DNA sequences that encode this CDR3 too. This chain connects TRBV20-1 to TRBJ1-5; perhaps TRBD1 as D (5 bases). The length of the CDR3 is 13 residues. Germline CDR1 and CDR2: DFQATT and SNEGSKA (reference sequence). The V end was cut by 8 bases, the J end by 0 bases, with 11 bases between. CDR3 protein: CSIGTDSNQPQHF. In DNA, the CDR3 is TGCAGTATAGGGACGGATAGCAATCAGCCCCAGCATTTT.

In this sample, this clone turned up a few times. V is TRBV18 and J is TRBJ1-2; perhaps TRBD1 as D (5 bases). The V end was cut by 3 bases, the J end by 0 bases, with 11 bases between. Germline lookup yields CDR1 KGHSH and CDR2 LQKENI. CDR3 size: 15 residues. The CDR3 DNA reads as TGTGCCAGCTCACCCCTTCAGGGAGCTAACTATGGCTACACCTTC. Amino acid sequence: CASSPLQGANYGYTF.

This clone was observed at least ten times. The chain has TRBV2 and TRBJ2-7; unclear D gene. Trimming stripped 5 bases from V and 2 bases from J, with 4 bases between. CDR1 and CDR2 (germline): SNHLY, FYNNEI. CDR3 length equals 11 residues. CDR3 amino acids: CASSTTYEQYF. CDR3 coding DNA: TGTGCCAGCAGTACCACCTACGAGCAGTACTTC.

The chain has TRBV6-1 and TRBJ2-3; 7 positions agree with TRBD2. Per the germline V gene, CDR1 is MNHNS and CDR2 is SASEGT. The CDR3 is 16 amino acids. Trimming at V came to 0 bases and at J to 1 base, leaving 4 bases not matched to a gene. CDR3 sequence reads: CASSEARGSGTDTQYF. The CDR3 DNA follows: TGTGCCAGCAGTGAAGCGCGCGGGAGTGGCACAGATACGCAGTATTTT.

This clone has a count of ten or more. This chain connects TRBV5-5 to TRBJ2-7; D is undetermined. Between the trimmed V and J ends, which lost 4 bases and 3 bases, there was a span of 5 bases. This CDR3 comprises 11 residues. Germline V lookup: CDR1 SGHKS, CDR2 YYEKEE (reference sequence). CDR3 sequence: CASSPSYEQYF. The CDR3 DNA is TGTGCCAGCAGCCCCAGCTACGAGCAGTACTTC.

This clone was counted many times. In DNA, the CDR3 is TGTGCCAGCAGCGCATACAGGGGGCAGGAAAAACTGTTTTTT. Amino acids: CASSAYRGQEKLFF. The rearrangement joins TRBV7-2 to TRBJ1-4; 9 nucleotides match TRBD1. Germline V CDR1 and CDR2: SGHTA, FQGNSA. V was clipped by 5 bases and J by 8 bases; unmatched bases: 6. The CDR3 contains 14 residues. The entire variable domain, with the rest obtained from reference TRBV7-2 and TRBJ1-4, is as follows: GAGVSQSPSNKVTEKGKDVELRCDPISGHTALYWYRQSLGQGLEFLIYFQGNSAPDKSGLPSDRFSAERTGGSVSTLTIQRTQQEDSAVYLCASSAYRGQEKLFFGSGTQLSVL.

This clone came up many times. The chain is built from TRBV20-1 and TRBJ2-5; TRBD2 might be the D (5 bases). This CDR3 contains 13 residues. Trimming left V 6 bases short and J 5 bases short, with 16 bases between. From germline, CDR1 is DFQATT and CDR2 SNEGSKA (reference sequence). The CDR3 region is CSASRPGGETQYF. The CDR3 bases are TGCAGTGCCTCCCGGCCAGGCGGGGAGACCCAGTACTTC.

This clone appeared many times. The chain is built from TRBV30 and TRBJ1-5; 7 bases are shared with TRBD1. The CDR3 spans 15 residues. The germline V gene encodes CDR1 GTSNPN and CDR2 SVGIG (reference sequence). J gave up 10 bases and V 1 base, and 13 bases lay outside the gene matches. The CDR3 sequence is CAWSDMTGPNRPQHF. In DNA, the CDR3 is TGTGCCTGGAGTGACATGACAGGGCCCAATCGACCCCAGCATTTT.

This clone was seen many times. V usage is TRBV5-4 and J usage is TRBJ2-7, with D perhaps being TRBD1 or TRBD2 (5 bases each). The V end lost 3 bases, the J end lost 3 bases, and 16 bases lay between the germline ends. The CDR3 is 15 amino acids. Germline V gives CDR1 SGHNT, CDR2 YYREEE (reference sequence). CDR3 amino acids: CASSSRGANLYEQYF. CDR3 DNA sequence: TGTGCCAGCAGCTCGAGGGGTGCAAACCTCTACGAGCAGTACTTC. The full variable domain, completed using reference TRBV5-4 and TRBJ2-7, is ETGVTQSPTHLIKTRGQQVTLRCSSQSGHNTVSWYQQALGQGPQFIFQYYREEENGRGNFPPRFSGLQFPNYSSELNVNALELDDSALYLCASSSRGANLYEQYFGPGTRLTVT.

By frequency in the sample, this clone is medium-sized. The rearrangement links TRBV6-2 or TRBV6-3 to TRBJ1-6; 9 positions match TRBD1. V was clipped by 6 bases and J by 7 bases; unmatched bases: 4. Germline V gene lookup returns CDR1 MNHEY and CDR2 SVGEGT. This CDR3 has 14 amino acids. The CDR3 here is CASRRTGDNSPLHF. The CDR3 DNA reads as TGTGCCAGCAGGAGGACAGGGGACAATTCACCCCTCCACTTT.

Note on this clone: This may come from a read error, since a much larger clone is one base off. The chain joins TRBV7-9 to TRBJ2-5; 7 bases agree with TRBD2. This CDR3 is built from 13 residues. Trimming at V came to 6 bases and at J to 1 base, leaving 2 bases not matched to a gene. Germline V gives CDR1 SEHNR, CDR2 FQNEAQ (reference sequence). For the CDR3, the DNA is TGTGCCAGCAGACCGGGGGGCCAAGAGACCCAGTACTTC. This encodes CASRPGGQETQYF.